This TCR beta chain is from a study of blood T cell repertoires in COVID-19. Study context: The United States, Italy and Spain provided the acute and convalescent COVID-19 samples.

Germline V gene lookup returns CDR1 SNHLY and CDR2 FYNNEI. V dropped 6 bases and J dropped 6; count of bases not matched to a gene: 4. CDR3 length equals 14 residues. The repertoire was sequenced with immunoSEQ multiplex PCR; TCRdb's copy has only in-frame clones and lacks some. The table has over 150,000 clones, approximately 79% seen once. This TCR derives from a woman between 65 and 79 years old with acute or convalescent COVID-19. V usage is TRBV2 and J usage is TRBJ2-1; 11 nucleotides line up with TRBD2. The specimen was peripheral blood. CDR3 bases: TGTGCCAGCAGAGGCACTAGCGGGGGCAATGAGCAGTTCTTC. Translation: CASRGTSGGNEQFF. The variable domain in full, completed from reference TRBV2 and TRBJ2-1, reads EPEVTQTPSHQVTQMGQEVILRCVPISNHLYFYWYRQILGQKVEFLVSFYNNEISEKSEIFDDQFSVERPDGSNFTLKIRSTKLEDSAMYFCASRGTSGGNEQFFGPGTRLTVL.